This TCR beta chain was sequenced for a study of T-cell memory formation after mild COVID-19. Study as a whole: TCR clusters largely stayed donor specific.

This clonotype came up a few times. What it binds is unknown. Regarding the study as a whole: Clones shrinking from day 15 to 85 showed even CD4/CD8 mixes; later expanders tilted CD4+.

TCRdb analysed the 5' RACE reads with MiXCR anew, one entry per CDR3 protein. The sample includes some 40,000 distinct CDR3 sequences, 7.3% of them seen just once. The CDR3 is 16 amino acids. The germline V gene encodes CDR1 SGHRS and CDR2 YFSETQ. J was trimmed by 1 base and V by 3 bases; bases with no gene match: 5. The clonotype was recovered from a man between 18 and 35 years old who had mild COVID-19 (a few samples of this study predate the infection). Cell type and time point are not known. Sequencing was carried out using PBMCs or a T cell subset sorted from them (not recorded which). This sequence joins TRBV5-1 and TRBJ2-5, with 11 bases fitting TRBD2. CDR3 loop: CASSSGLAGPQETQYF. The CDR3 DNA reads TGCGCCAGCAGCTCTGGACTAGCGGGTCCCCAAGAGACCCAGTACTTC.